Below, 15 T cell receptor beta chains from the same sample are listed, as sequenced in a study of cytomegalovirus exposure and HLA in healthy donors. The PCR ran on 60 Vbeta and 13 Jbeta primers. Measured with immunoSEQ multiplex PCR; TCRdb has only the in-frame clones, and not every one. The sample has roughly 120,000 clones, around 78% seen once; the top ten hold 1% to 1.5%. The sequencing input was PBMCs. The receptor source for this set is a woman aged 25 to 45 in good health and CMV-seronegative.

The J gene is TRBJ1-1, the V gene TRBV28, with TRBD1 as a possible D gene (6 bases). CDR1 is MDHEN and CDR2 is SYDVKM in the germline V gene. V lost 6 bases, J lost 1 base, and 9 bases lay in between. This CDR3 has 13 residues. The DNA for the CDR3 is TGTGCCAGCAGCCGGGGACAGAACACTGAAGCTTTCTTT. Translating gives CASSRGQNTEAFF.

With respect to this clone: One junction end does not reproduce the germline sequence, and a read error may be involved. The V gene is TRBV5-6, the J gene TRBJ2-7, with TRBD2 as a possible D gene (6 bases). The germline V gene encodes CDR1 SGHDT and CDR2 YYEEEE. The CDR3 covers 16 residues. The CDR3 bases are TGCGCCAGCAGCTCCCGGGGACTGGACCAGTGGGGCGAGCAGTACTTC. The encoded protein is CASSSRGLDQWGEQYF.

The chain joins TRBV7-2 to TRBJ1-1, with D tentatively TRBD1 (6 bases). Trimming stripped 0 bases from V and 4 bases from J, with 12 bases between. Per the germline V gene, CDR1 is SGHTA and CDR2 is FQGNSA. CDR3 size: 15 residues. The CDR3, as DNA: TGTGCCAGCAGCTTAGCTCGGGGGGGCGGCACTGAAGCTTTCTTT. This gives the protein CASSLARGGGTEAFF.

This chain connects TRBV7-9 to TRBJ1-2, with 7 bases that match TRBD1. Germline trimming cut 3 bases from V and 4 bases from J; bases unmatched to any gene: 5. Germline assignment: CDR1 SEHNR and CDR2 FQNEAQ (reference sequence). CDR3 length: 14 amino acids. CDR3: CASSFAGGSYGYTF. Written as DNA, the CDR3 is TGTGCCAGCAGCTTTGCAGGGGGAAGCTATGGCTACACCTTC.

The chain links TRBV30 to TRBJ1-1; D not certain. V dropped 7 bases and J dropped 1 base, with 10 bases sitting between them. Germline V gene data show CDR1 as GTSNPN and CDR2 as SVGIG (reference sequence). This CDR3 region has 12 residues. The CDR3 sequence is CASEGWNTEAFF. CDR3 DNA: TGTGCCTCGGAGGGTTGGAACACTGAAGCTTTCTTT.

CDR3 in DNA: TGCGCCAGCAGCTCGGTGGGGGGGAATCAGCCCCAGCATTTT. Amino acids: CASSSVGGNQPQHF. This chain uses TRBV5-1 with TRBJ1-5, with D possibly TRBD1 on 5 matching bases. The CDR3 is made up of 14 amino acids. Germline V CDR1 and CDR2: SGHRS, YFSETQ. V was clipped by 3 bases and J by 4 bases, with 11 bases between them.

In this sample, this clone turned up a few times. This chain joins TRBV5-1 and TRBJ1-1, with 7 nucleotides matching TRBD1. Trimming at V came to 4 bases and at J to 0 bases, leaving 6 bases not matched to a gene. CDR1 SGHRS and CDR2 YFSETQ come from the germline V gene. The CDR3 consists of 15 residues. The CDR3 sequence: CASSPSGGLNTEAFF. Here the CDR3 DNA reads TGCGCCAGCAGCCCCTCAGGGGGTTTGAACACTGAAGCTTTCTTT.

The CDR3 nucleotides read TGTGCCACCGGGGACAACTCCTATAATTCACCCCTCCACTTT. This sequence encodes CATGDNSYNSPLHF. This rearrangement joins TRBV6-5 to TRBJ1-6; D possibly corresponds to TRBD1 (6 bases). Germline CDR1 is MNHEY and CDR2 is SVGAGI. Trimming cost V 10 bases and J 0 bases, with 10 bases left between them. CDR3 length: 14 amino acids.

This chain connects TRBV6-4 to TRBJ2-2; D is perhaps TRBD1 (6 bases). The CDR3 is made up of 16 amino acids. Per germline, CDR1 MRHNA and CDR2 SNTAGT. The V gene lost 5 bases and the J gene lost 5 bases, with 18 bases spanning the gap. DNA of the CDR3: TGTGCCAGCAGTAAAACCCCGACAGGAGTAACCGGGGAGCTGTTTTTT. This gives the protein CASSKTPTGVTGELFF.

The chain has TRBV6-1 and TRBJ1-4; weak D call: TRBD1 (5 bases). V lost 7 bases and J lost 8, with 17 bases in between. This CDR3 spans 14 amino acids. Germline values: CDR1 MNHNS, CDR2 SASEGT. The CDR3 DNA is TGTGCCAGCACCTCTTCCGGGGGAAGGGAAAAACTGTTTTTT. Protein: CASTSSGGREKLFF.

The V and J genes are TRBV28 and TRBJ1-4; D is perhaps TRBD1 (6 bases). V was shortened by 10 bases and J by 3 bases, with 12 bases between the two germline ends. This CDR3 spans 13 amino acids. Germline V CDR1 and CDR2: MDHEN, SYDVKM. The CDR3 spells CATKGGPNEKLFF. The CDR3 DNA follows: TGTGCCACCAAGGGGGGGCCTAATGAAAAACTGTTTTTT.

The CDR3 here is CASSVDSGRSTGELFF. CDR3 nucleotide sequence: TGTGCCAGCAGCGTAGACAGCGGGAGGTCGACCGGGGAGCTGTTTTTT. The chain links TRBV9 to TRBJ2-2; 9 bases map to TRBD2. Unmatched junction bases numbered 5, after V lost 0 bases and J lost 5 bases. The V gene's germline CDR1 is SGDLS and CDR2 YYNGEE. The CDR3 contains 16 residues.

The chain couples TRBV4-1 to TRBJ1-2; 7 nucleotides match TRBD1. CDR1 and CDR2 from the germline V gene are MGHRA and YSYEKL. The CDR3 covers 14 residues. V dropped 5 bases and J dropped 4; count of bases not matched to a gene: 7. The CDR3 nucleotides read TGCGCCAGCAGCGTCCTAGGGGGCTCCTATGGCTACACCTTC. It translates to CASSVLGGSYGYTF.

This chain joins TRBV6-1 and TRBJ1-2, with D unresolved. Trimming removed 6 bases at V and 3 bases at J, with 11 bases between. There are 13 residues in the CDR3. Germline V lookup: CDR1 MNHNS, CDR2 SASEGT. The CDR3 region is CASSPDGDYGYTF. In DNA, the CDR3 is TGTGCCAGCAGCCCGGACGGGGACTATGGCTACACCTTC.

V usage is TRBV25-1 and J usage is TRBJ1-2, with D hard to call. V was trimmed by 2 bases and J by 8 bases, leaving 6 bases between them. Per germline, CDR1 MGHDK and CDR2 SYGVNS. There are 11 residues in the CDR3. The CDR3 region has the DNA TGTGCCAGCAGTGAAGCCGGGGGCTACACCTTC. It is translated as CASSEAGGYTF.